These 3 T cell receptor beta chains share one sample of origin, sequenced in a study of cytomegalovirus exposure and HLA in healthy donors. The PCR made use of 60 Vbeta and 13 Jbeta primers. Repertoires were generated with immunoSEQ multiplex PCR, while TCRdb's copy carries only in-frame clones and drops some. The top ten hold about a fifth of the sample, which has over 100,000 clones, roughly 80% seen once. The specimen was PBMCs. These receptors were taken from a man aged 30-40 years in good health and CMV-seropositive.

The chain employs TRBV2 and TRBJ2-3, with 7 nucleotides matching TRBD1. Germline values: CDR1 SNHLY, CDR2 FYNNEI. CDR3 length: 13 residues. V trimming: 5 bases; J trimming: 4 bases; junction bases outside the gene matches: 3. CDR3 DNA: TGTGCCAGCAGTTTGGGGACAGCAGATACGCAGTATTTT. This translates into CASSLGTADTQYF.

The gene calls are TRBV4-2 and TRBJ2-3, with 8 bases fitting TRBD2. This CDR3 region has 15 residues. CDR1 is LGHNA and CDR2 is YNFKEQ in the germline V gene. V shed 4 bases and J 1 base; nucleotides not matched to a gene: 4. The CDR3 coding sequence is TGTGCCAGCAGCCCCCGTAGCGGGGGCACAGATACGCAGTATTTT. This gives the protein CASSPRSGGTDTQYF.

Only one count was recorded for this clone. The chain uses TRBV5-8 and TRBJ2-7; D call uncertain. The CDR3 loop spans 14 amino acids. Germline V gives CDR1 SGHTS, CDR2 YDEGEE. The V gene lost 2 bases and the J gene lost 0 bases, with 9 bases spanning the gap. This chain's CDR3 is CASSLTRSSYEQYF. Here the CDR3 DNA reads TGTGCCAGCAGCTTAACACGGAGCTCCTACGAGCAGTACTTC.